The sequence of this TCR beta chain was determined in a study of PD-L1 blockade in urothelial cancer. Looking at the study overall: The patients had undergone anywhere from 0 to 3 prior chemotherapy regimens. Study-level findings and limits: At the 3-week point, tumor-associated blood clones expanded more in durable-benefit patients.

Repertoires were generated with immunoSEQ multiplex PCR, while TCRdb's copy carries only in-frame clones and drops some. The top ten hold almost 7% of the sample, which has 35,000 to 40,000 clones, 80% to 90% seen once. Concerning this clone itself: The antigen remains unidentified.

Noted time point: pretreatment peripheral blood. All patients carried locally advanced or metastatic urothelial carcinoma. The V end lost 0 bases, the J end lost 1 base, and 12 bases lay between the germline ends. CDR1 is SGHRS, CDR2 YFSETQ, per germline. The CDR3 has 16 amino acids. The V call is TRBV5-1, the J call TRBJ2-3; no definite D call. This receptor was obtained from a man aged 60 to 69 with urothelial cancer. Sequenced material: PBMCs, taken around atezolizumab (anti-PD-L1) treatment. As DNA, the CDR3 is TGCGCCAGCAGCTTGGCCGCCGACCAGGGCACAGATACGCAGTATTTT. Amino acid sequence: CASSLAADQGTDTQYF.